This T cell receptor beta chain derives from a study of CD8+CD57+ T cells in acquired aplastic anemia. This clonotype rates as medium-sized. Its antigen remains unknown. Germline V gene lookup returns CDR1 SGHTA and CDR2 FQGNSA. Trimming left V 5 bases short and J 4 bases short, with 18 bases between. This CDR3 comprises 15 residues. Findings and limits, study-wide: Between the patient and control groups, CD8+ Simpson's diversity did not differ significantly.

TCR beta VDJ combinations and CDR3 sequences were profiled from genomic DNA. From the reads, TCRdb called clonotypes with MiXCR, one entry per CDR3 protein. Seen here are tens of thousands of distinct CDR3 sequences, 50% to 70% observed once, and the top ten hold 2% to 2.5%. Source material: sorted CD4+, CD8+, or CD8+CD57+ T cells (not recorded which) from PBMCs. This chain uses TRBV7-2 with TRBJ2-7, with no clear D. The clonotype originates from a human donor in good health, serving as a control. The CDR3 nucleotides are TGTGCCAGCAGCCCAAGCGTGGGCCAGCAATACGAGCAGTACTTC. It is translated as CASSPSVGQQYEQYF.